This T cell receptor beta chain emerged from a study of T cell repertoires in cytomegalovirus infection. CDR3 size: 17 residues. Germline lookup yields CDR1 SGHAT and CDR2 FQDESV (reference sequence). TCRdb analysed the reads with MiXCR anew, one entry per CDR3 protein. The sample shows approximately 180,000 distinct CDR3 sequences, approximately 20% of them seen only once. In regard to this clonotype: This could be a read error, since a much larger clone is one nucleotide away.

The TCR originated in a human donor in good health (CMV status not recorded). Some clones in this sample may be carry-over from other donors' samples. The chain joins TRBV11-1 to TRBJ2-1; 10 positions match TRBD1. Input material: PBMCs. This CDR3 is CAGSLGPGQGSNNEQFF. In DNA form, the CDR3 reads TGTGCCGGCAGCTTGGGGCCGGGACAGGGGTCGAACAATGAGCAGTTCTTC.